The 32 T cell receptor beta chains given below trace back to one sample, sequenced in a study of blood T cell repertoires in COVID-19. The method was immunoSEQ multiplex PCR; TCRdb's version includes in-frame clones alone and lacks a portion of them. The data contain around 250,000 clones, 86% of them singletons. Sequencing used peripheral blood. The receptors were gathered from a man aged 80 or over with acute or convalescent COVID-19.

The rearrangement uses TRBV28 and TRBJ2-3; TRBD2 matches 14 bases. The V segment lost 3 bases and the J segment 0 bases; nucleotides outside the gene matches: 5. CDR3 length: 18 residues. Germline V gene lookup returns CDR1 MDHEN and CDR2 SYDVKM. The DNA for the CDR3 is TGTGCCAGCAGTTTCGCCGGACTAGCGGGAGGTAGCACAGATACGCAGTATTTT. It codes for CASSFAGLAGGSTDTQYF.

V and J are TRBV5-1 and TRBJ2-5, with 7 positions matching TRBD1. V lost 3 bases, J lost 0 bases, and 2 bases stayed unmatched. The germline CDR1 and CDR2 sequences are SGHRS and YFSETQ. The CDR3 length is 14 residues. CDR3 sequence reads: CASSSQGYQETQYF. In nucleotides, the CDR3 is TGCGCCAGCAGCTCACAGGGGTACCAAGAGACCCAGTACTTC.

The genes are TRBV19 and TRBJ1-2; D gene uncertain. The V gene's germline CDR1 is LNHDA and CDR2 SQIVND (reference sequence). Trimming took 8 bases from V and 9 from J, leaving 16 bases between them. The CDR3 covers 12 residues. CDR3 loop: CASLGRGWRYTF. In DNA, the CDR3 is TGTGCCAGTCTGGGCCGGGGATGGCGCTACACCTTC.

Of note for this clone: The sample carries other DNA sequences with the same CDR3. This chain links TRBV6-5 with TRBJ1-1; tentatively, D is TRBD1 (5 bases). The V end was cut by 0 bases, the J end by 1 base, with 9 bases between. From germline, CDR1 is MNHEY and CDR2 SVGAGI. The CDR3 totals 15 residues. In nucleotides, the CDR3 is TGTGCCAGCAGTTACTCGAGCCAGGGGAACACTGAAGCTTTCTTT. Encoded protein: CASSYSSQGNTEAFF.

The chain couples TRBV6-2 or TRBV6-3 to TRBJ2-7; the D gene is possibly TRBD2 (6 bases). Germline V gene sequence: CDR1 MNHEY, CDR2 SVGEGT. The CDR3 is 15 amino acids. The V end lost 0 bases, the J end lost 0 bases, and 9 bases lay between the germline ends. DNA for the CDR3: TGTGCCAGCAGTTACTCTAGCGGTTACTCCTACGAGCAGTACTTC. Its protein product is CASSYSSGYSYEQYF.

The chain has TRBV15 and TRBJ1-4; D perhaps matches TRBD1 (6 bases). This CDR3 has 15 amino acids. Trimming took 0 bases from V and 7 from J, leaving 12 bases between them. Germline V lookup: CDR1 LNHNV, CDR2 YYDKDF (reference sequence). As DNA, the CDR3 is TGTGCCACCAGCAGAGATCGGCAGGGGAGTGAAAAACTGTTTTTT. Amino acid sequence: CATSRDRQGSEKLFF.

The chain recombines TRBV5-1 with TRBJ2-3, with D possibly TRBD1 on 6 matching bases. Germline assignment: CDR1 SGHRS and CDR2 YFSETQ. V was shortened by 3 bases and J by 3 bases, with 20 bases between the two germline ends. This CDR3 region has 17 residues. The CDR3 nucleotides read TGCGCCAGCAGCTCCTCGGGACACAAGAGCGTGACAGATACGCAGTATTTT. This encodes CASSSSGHKSVTDTQYF.

The chain carries TRBV24-1 and TRBJ2-5; 8 nucleotides line up with TRBD1. The CDR3 contains 15 residues. Germline assignment: CDR1 KGHDR and CDR2 SFDVKD. V was pared by 3 bases and J by 5 bases, with 7 bases of the junction left unmatched. The CDR3 loop reads CATSDLTTGDETQYF. In DNA form, the CDR3 reads TGTGCCACCAGTGATCTCACGACAGGGGATGAGACCCAGTACTTC.

CDR3 amino acids: CASTPGQGGEKLFF. In DNA, the CDR3 is TGTGCCAGCACCCCGGGACAGGGCGGGGAAAAACTGTTTTTT. This chain links TRBV5-8 with TRBJ1-4; TRBD1 aligns across 9 bases. V was pared by 6 bases and J by 8 bases, with 8 bases of the junction left unmatched. The CDR3 has 14 amino acids. Germline CDR1 and CDR2: SGHTS and YDEGEE.

The J gene is TRBJ2-3, the V gene TRBV29-1; D is possibly TRBD1 (6 bases). Germline CDR1 SQVTM, CDR2 ANQGSEA. V lost 5 bases and J 2 bases, leaving 14 bases between the germline ends. The CDR3 is 14 amino acids. Here the CDR3 reads CSVQQGSYTDTQYF. The DNA of the CDR3 is TGCAGCGTTCAGCAGGGGTCTTACACAGATACGCAGTATTTT.

This chain joins TRBV6-2 or TRBV6-3 and TRBJ2-1; D gene ambiguous. CDR3 length: 11 amino acids. Germline V gene data show CDR1 as MNHEY and CDR2 as SVGEGT. V dropped 2 bases and J dropped 6 bases, with 2 bases sitting between them. Here the CDR3 reads CASSYLNEQFF. The CDR3 DNA reads as TGTGCCAGCAGTTACCTCAATGAGCAGTTCTTC.

The V and J genes are TRBV27 and TRBJ1-4; possible D gene TRBD1, 6 bases. Germline V gene data show CDR1 as MNHEY and CDR2 as SMNVEV (reference sequence). The CDR3 contains 18 residues. Trimming stripped 5 bases from V and 0 bases from J, with 19 bases between. CDR3 amino acids: CASSLRPGTRSTNEKLFF. CDR3 sequence (DNA): TGTGCCAGCAGTCTCCGTCCCGGGACAAGATCAACTAATGAAAAACTGTTTTTT.

This chain connects TRBV7-6 to TRBJ1-6, with 7 bases that match TRBD1. J lost 6 bases, V lost 3 bases, and 11 bases had no gene match. Germline values: CDR1 SGHVS, CDR2 FNYEAQ. There are 17 residues in the CDR3. The CDR3 DNA follows: TGTGCCAGCAGCTTGGCCCGGGACAGTGCCCCTAATTCACCCCTCCACTTT. Its translation is CASSLARDSAPNSPLHF.

V gene TRBV6-5 combines with J gene TRBJ1-2; the D is unclear. V gave up 0 bases and J gave up 7 bases, with 12 bases separating them. CDR3 length equals 14 residues. Germline CDR1 and CDR2: MNHEY and SVGAGI. In DNA form, the CDR3 reads TGTGCCAGCAGTTACTCGGGAGGGTGGTCTGGCTACACCTTC. This sequence encodes CASSYSGGWSGYTF.

V usage is TRBV3-1 (or the pseudogene TRBV3-2) and J usage is TRBJ2-5, with 13 bases matching TRBD2. V shed 0 bases, J shed 4 bases, and the junction held 8 bases outside the gene matches. There are 18 residues in the CDR3. Germline CDR1 is LGHDT and CDR2 is YNNKEL (reference sequence). CDR3 protein: CASSQEARLAGGGETQYF. The CDR3, as DNA: TGTGCCAGCAGCCAAGAAGCCCGACTAGCGGGAGGCGGAGAGACCCAGTACTTC.

The chain recombines TRBV7-9 with TRBJ1-2, with D uncertain. The CDR3 spans 12 residues. The germline V gene encodes CDR1 SEHNR and CDR2 FQNEAQ (reference sequence). The V end was cut by 1 base, the J end by 6 bases, with 6 bases between. CDR3 in amino acids: CASSLVVNGYTF. DNA of the CDR3: TGTGCCAGCAGCTTAGTAGTAAATGGCTACACCTTC.

The chain employs TRBV6-1 and TRBJ2-7; D perhaps matches TRBD2 (5 bases). Trimming left V 4 bases short and J 0 bases short, with 16 bases between. CDR1 is MNHNS and CDR2 is SASEGT in the germline V gene. This CDR3 has 16 amino acids. The CDR3 loop reads CASSVGLHPNSYEQYF. The CDR3 coding sequence is TGTGCCAGCAGTGTAGGACTGCATCCAAACTCCTACGAGCAGTACTTC.

This clone was found once. The chain is built from TRBV10-3 and TRBJ2-7; D is possibly TRBD2 (7 bases). Deletions cut 6 bases from V and 0 bases from J, with 12 bases between. CDR3 length equals 14 residues. Germline CDR1 and CDR2: ENHRY and SYGVKD. This CDR3 is CAIRWGGLSYEQYF. CDR3 coding DNA: TGTGCCATCAGATGGGGGGGGCTCTCCTACGAGCAGTACTTC.

V gene TRBV3-1 (or the pseudogene TRBV3-2) combines with J gene TRBJ2-1; maybe TRBD2 (6 bases). CDR3 length: 15 residues. Germline V gives CDR1 LGHDT, CDR2 YNNKEL (reference sequence). Trimming shortened V by 4 bases and J by 4 bases, and 14 bases separated the two germline ends. The CDR3 DNA reads TGTGCCAGCAGCCCTGGTGGAGGGATTTACAATGAGCAGTTCTTC. Its protein is CASSPGGGIYNEQFF.

The gene calls are TRBV7-9 and TRBJ2-7; the match to TRBD2 covers 7 bases. Germline loops: CDR1 SEHNR, CDR2 FQNEAQ (reference sequence). V dropped 5 bases and J dropped 5; count of bases not matched to a gene: 21. This CDR3 is built from 18 residues. CDR3 in DNA: TGTGCCAGCAGCCCCCTGTCGACGGCCGGGACTACCAACAACGAGCAGTACTTC. Protein product: CASSPLSTAGTTNNEQYF.

The chain links TRBV6-5 to TRBJ2-3, with D possibly TRBD2 on 6 matching bases. This CDR3 region has 15 residues. Germline V lookup: CDR1 MNHEY, CDR2 SVGAGI. V shed 0 bases and J shed 5 bases, with 12 bases lying between them. For the CDR3, the DNA is TGTGCCAGCAGTTACTCGAATTGGGGGGTAGATACGCAGTATTTT. Translating it yields CASSYSNWGVDTQYF.

The chain links TRBV4-2 to TRBJ2-3; 10 bases agree with TRBD2. V lost 1 base and J lost 2; bases outside the gene matches: 9. Per germline, CDR1 LGHNA and CDR2 YNFKEQ. The CDR3 contains 18 residues. CDR3 region: CASSQAWGAGGPTDTQYF. CDR3 nucleotide sequence: TGTGCCAGCAGCCAAGCCTGGGGAGCGGGGGGGCCCACAGATACGCAGTATTTT.

This clone was counted between two and nine times. This chain joins TRBV19 and TRBJ1-2, with TRBD1 identical over 9 bases. The germline CDR1 and CDR2 sequences are LNHDA and SQIVND (reference sequence). V dropped 6 bases and J dropped 2; count of bases not matched to a gene: 4. The CDR3 spans 14 residues. CDR3 sequence (DNA): TGTGCCAGTAGACTGACAGGGGGAAACTATGGCTACACCTTC. It translates to CASRLTGGNYGYTF.

The chain employs TRBV18 and TRBJ1-2; D uncertain. The CDR3 has 14 amino acids. V was clipped by 1 base and J by 4 bases, with 10 bases between them. CDR1 is KGHSH and CDR2 is LQKENI in the germline V gene. CDR3 loop: CASSPREGGYGYTF. CDR3 DNA sequence: TGTGCCAGCTCACCACGGGAGGGCGGCTATGGCTACACCTTC.

This rearrangement joins TRBV5-5 to TRBJ2-1; 8 positions agree with TRBD1. CDR3 length: 15 amino acids. CDR1 and CDR2 from the germline V gene are SGHKS and YYEKEE (reference sequence). V was clipped by 5 bases and J by 6 bases; unmatched bases: 10. The chain's CDR3 is CASRAGQGWVNEQFF. The CDR3 region has the DNA TGTGCCAGCAGGGCTGGACAGGGCTGGGTCAATGAGCAGTTCTTC.

V and J are TRBV28 and TRBJ2-7; 9 bases align to TRBD1. V was pared by 5 bases and J by 9 bases, with 14 bases of the junction left unmatched. Per germline, CDR1 MDHEN and CDR2 SYDVKM. CDR3 length: 15 amino acids. CDR3 in amino acids: CASSPSGQGMVGQYF. The CDR3 DNA reads TGTGCCAGCAGTCCCTCGGGACAGGGTATGGTGGGGCAGTACTTC.

V and J are TRBV24-1 and TRBJ2-1, with 11 nucleotides matching TRBD2. The length of the CDR3 is 16 residues. CDR1 and CDR2 (germline): KGHDR, SFDVKD. After removal of 3 bases from V and 6 bases from J, the junction contained 6 bases not matched to a gene. As DNA, the CDR3 is TGTGCCACCAGTGATGTAACTAGCGGGAGCGGCAATGAGCAGTTCTTC. Its protein is CATSDVTSGSGNEQFF.

The chain uses TRBV7-9 and TRBJ1-6; D remains ambiguous. V lost 3 bases, J lost 0 bases, and 12 bases lay in between. The CDR3 runs to 17 residues. The germline gives CDR1 SEHNR, CDR2 FQNEAQ (reference sequence). The CDR3: CASSFSRHSSYNSPLHF. As DNA, the CDR3 is TGTGCCAGCAGCTTTAGTAGGCACAGCTCCTATAATTCACCCCTCCACTTT.

In its sample, this clone was seen once. The rearrangement joins TRBV19 to TRBJ1-1; 8 nucleotides agree with TRBD1. V was pared by 5 bases and J by 8 bases, with 7 bases of the junction left unmatched. CDR3 length: 13 amino acids. Germline loops: CDR1 LNHDA, CDR2 SQIVND (reference sequence). The CDR3 region has the DNA TGTGCCAGTAGTGAAAGACAGGGGACAGAAGCTTTCTTT. It yields the protein CASSERQGTEAFF. The whole variable domain, remainder taken from reference TRBV19 and TRBJ1-1, is DGGITQSPKYLFRKEGQNVTLSCEQNLNHDAMYWYRQDPGQGLRLIYYSQIVNDFQKGDIAEGYSVSREKKESFPLTVTSAQKNPTAFYLCASSERQGTEAFFGQGTRLTVV.

The CDR3 loop reads CASSPTHGNSNQPQHF. The DNA of the CDR3 is TGTGCCAGTAGCCCGACACACGGGAATAGCAATCAGCCCCAGCATTTT. J is TRBJ1-5 and V is TRBV19, with D uncertain. CDR3 length equals 16 residues. V was shortened by 6 bases and J by 0 bases, with 15 bases between the two germline ends. Germline CDR1 and CDR2: LNHDA and SQIVND (reference sequence).

The V call is TRBV7-2, the J call TRBJ2-1; 9 bases align to TRBD2. Looked up from germline, CDR1 is SGHTA and CDR2 is FQGNSA. The CDR3 is 17 amino acids. V was clipped by 4 bases and J by 6 bases; unmatched bases: 13. CDR3 DNA sequence: TGTGCCAGCAGCTCTTACCCTAGCGGGATATCAACCAATGAGCAGTTCTTC. This encodes CASSSYPSGISTNEQFF.

V and J are TRBV5-1 and TRBJ2-2; TRBD2 aligns across 9 bases. The CDR3 is made up of 17 amino acids. CDR1 SGHRS and CDR2 YFSETQ come from the germline V gene. V gave up 6 bases and J gave up 2 bases; unmatched junction bases: 11. CDR3 nucleotide sequence: TGCGCCAGCAAGGGAGCGGGGGGCGGCCCAAACACCGGGGAGCTGTTTTTT. It translates to CASKGAGGGPNTGELFF.